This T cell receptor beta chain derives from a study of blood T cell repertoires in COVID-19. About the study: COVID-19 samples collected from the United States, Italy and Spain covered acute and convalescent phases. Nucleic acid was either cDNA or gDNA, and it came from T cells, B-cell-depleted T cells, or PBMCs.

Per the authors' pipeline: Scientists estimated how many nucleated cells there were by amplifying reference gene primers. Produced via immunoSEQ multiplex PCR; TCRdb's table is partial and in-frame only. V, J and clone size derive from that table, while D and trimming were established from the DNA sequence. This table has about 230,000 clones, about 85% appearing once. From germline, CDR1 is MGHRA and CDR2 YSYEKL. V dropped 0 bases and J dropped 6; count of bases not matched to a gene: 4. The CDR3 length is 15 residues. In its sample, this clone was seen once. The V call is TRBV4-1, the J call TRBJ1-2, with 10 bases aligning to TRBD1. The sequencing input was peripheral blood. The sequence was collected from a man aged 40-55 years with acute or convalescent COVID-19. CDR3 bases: TGCGCCAGCAGCCAAGAAGGGACAGGGGTTGATGGCTACACCTTC. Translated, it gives CASSQEGTGVDGYTF.